Below are 3 T cell receptor beta chains sequenced from a single sample in a study of blood T cell repertoires in COVID-19. The assay was immunoSEQ multiplex PCR, and TCRdb's table has in-frame clones only and misses some. In the table there are 85,000 to 130,000 clones, just over 90% of which are singletons. The sequencing sample was made of peripheral blood. The receptors here all came from a man aged 55 to 70 with acute or convalescent COVID-19.

The V and J genes are TRBV28 and TRBJ1-6; the match to TRBD1 covers 10 bases. The V and J ends lost 2 bases and 1 base, in that order; junction bases with no gene match: 8. CDR1 and CDR2 from the germline V gene are MDHEN and SYDVKM. CDR3 length: 19 residues. The CDR3 DNA is TGTGCCAGCAGTTTACATCCGCAGGGACAGGGGTCCTATAATTCACCCCTCCACTTT. It yields the protein CASSLHPQGQGSYNSPLHF. The full variable domain, its missing parts supplied by reference TRBV28 and TRBJ1-6, is DVKVTQSSRYLVKRTGEKVFLECVQDMDHENMFWYRQDPGLGLRLIYFSYDVKMKEKGDIPEGYSVSREKKERFSLILESASTNQTSMYLCASSLHPQGQGSYNSPLHFGNGTRLTVT.

The chain recombines TRBV6-1 with TRBJ1-2; weak D call: TRBD1 (5 bases). V lost 1 base and J lost 8, with 17 bases in between. The V gene's germline CDR1 is MNHNS and CDR2 SASEGT. The CDR3 runs 15 residues. CDR3 sequence (DNA): TGTGCCAGCAGTGAAGATCGGCAGGGTATCCGGGGCTACACCTTC. This translates into CASSEDRQGIRGYTF.

This clone was counted once. This rearrangement joins TRBV30 to TRBJ1-2; D uncertain. The CDR3 loop spans 14 amino acids. The germline V gene encodes CDR1 GTSNPN and CDR2 SVGIG (reference sequence). Trimming cost V 0 bases and J 5 bases, with 13 bases left between them. CDR3: CAWSVGRLGYGYTF. Here the CDR3 DNA reads TGTGCCTGGAGTGTAGGGAGGTTGGGGTATGGCTACACCTTC.